What follows is one T cell receptor (beta chain) and its context. What it recognizes is unknown. The CDR3 is 17 amino acids. Germline V CDR1 and CDR2: KGHSH, LQKENI. V was clipped by 1 base and J by 6 bases; unmatched bases: 8. This specimen belongs to a study of OX40 agonist ivuxolimab in advanced cancers. Study information: With a range of roughly 20 to 90, age averaged approximately 54 years, and around 80% were male. Study-level points and caveats: In general, CD8+ T cells held more expanded clones than CD4+ did, on average.

Measured with immunoSEQ multiplex PCR; TCRdb has only the in-frame clones, and not every one. The profile shows about 64,000 clones, 80% of them singletons. V usage is TRBV18 and J usage is TRBJ1-4, with TRBD1 matching over 10 bases. This material consisted of CD4+ or CD8+ T cells sorted from blood, taken in a trial of the OX40 agonist ivuxolimab. This TCR came from an adult with an advanced solid tumor such as melanoma, head and neck, liver or kidney cancer. CDR3 residues: CASSPRATGGADEKLFF. The CDR3 DNA reads as TGTGCCAGCTCACCACGCGCGACAGGGGGCGCGGATGAAAAACTGTTTTTT.